This T cell receptor (beta chain) was recorded in a study of T cell changes during pregnancy in multiple sclerosis. V gave up 0 bases and J gave up 2 bases; unmatched junction bases: 6. Per the germline V gene, CDR1 is LGHNA and CDR2 is YNFKEQ. The CDR3 covers 18 residues. TCRdb's copy holds only in-frame clones and misses some; the assay was immunoSEQ multiplex PCR. The sample records roughly 60,000 clones, approximately 92% being singletons. The TCR was taken from a female donor with multiple sclerosis, enrolled in a pregnancy study. The starting material was peripheral blood, obtained in the second trimester of pregnancy. The chain employs TRBV4-2 and TRBJ2-3; 12 positions match TRBD2. The DNA for the CDR3 is TGTGCCAGCAGCCAAGATAGGCTAGCGGGAGGGGTCACAGATACGCAGTATTTT. It codes for CASSQDRLAGGVTDTQYF.